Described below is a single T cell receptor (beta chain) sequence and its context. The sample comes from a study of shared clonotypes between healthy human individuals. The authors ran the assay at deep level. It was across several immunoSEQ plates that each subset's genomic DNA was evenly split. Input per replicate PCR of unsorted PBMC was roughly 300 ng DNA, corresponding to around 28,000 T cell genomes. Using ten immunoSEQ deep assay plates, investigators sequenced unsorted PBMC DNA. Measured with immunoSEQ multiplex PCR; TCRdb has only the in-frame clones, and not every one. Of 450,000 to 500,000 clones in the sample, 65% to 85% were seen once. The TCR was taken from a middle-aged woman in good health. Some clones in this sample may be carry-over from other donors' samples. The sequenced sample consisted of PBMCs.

DNA of the CDR3: TGCGCCAGCAGCTTGTCCCCTAACAGTTATAGGACAACTAATGAAAAACTGTTTTTT. Translation gives CASSLSPNSYRTTNEKLFF. The V and J genes are TRBV5-1 and TRBJ1-4; no clear D. CDR3 size: 19 residues. The V gene's germline CDR1 is SGHRS and CDR2 YFSETQ. Trimming pared 1 base from V and 0 bases from J, leaving 19 bases between.